The 5 T cell receptor beta chains listed next were all sequenced from one sample in a study of blood T cells in healthy people across ages. Combining a sample-barcoded 5' primer with a J-beta primer mix, a second PCR ran for about 7 to 12 cycles. TCRdb reprocessed the 5' RACE reads with MiXCR, giving one entry per CDR3 protein. The table includes around 2 million distinct CDR3 sequences, roughly 43% detected once. Sequenced input: blood. Receptors originate from a human donor in good health.

This clonotype was counted only a few times. The gene calls are TRBV10-3 and TRBJ1-1; D possibly corresponds to TRBD1 (6 bases). The germline gives CDR1 ENHRY, CDR2 SYGVKD. The CDR3 extends over 15 amino acids. Trimming removed 6 bases from V and 3 bases from J, with 17 bases in between. The CDR3 protein is CAIRTKGHPDTEAFF. The DNA for the CDR3 is TGTGCCATCAGAACCAAGGGACACCCGGACACTGAAGCTTTCTTT.

This clonotype was seen a handful of times. The chain joins TRBV30 to TRBJ2-1; no clear D gene. CDR1 is GTSNPN and CDR2 is SVGIG in the germline V gene (reference sequence). Trimming removed 1 base at V and 0 bases at J, with 10 bases between. CDR3 length: 15 residues. CDR3 nucleotides: TGTGCCTGGAGTGGTTCAAGCAGCTCCTACAATGAGCAGTTCTTC. This sequence encodes CAWSGSSSSYNEQFF.

J is TRBJ2-5 and V is TRBV28; either TRBD1 or TRBD2 may fit D (6 bases each). The J call may be in error: the DNA end matches TRBJ2-7 better. The CDR3 has 14 residues. The germline V gene encodes CDR1 MDHEN and CDR2 SYDVKM. CDR3 coding DNA: TGTGCCAGCTGGAGGGCAGGGGCCTCCTACGAGCAGTACTTC. Translation: CASWRAGASYEQYF.

V is TRBV4-2 and J is TRBJ1-2; the D is unclear. V was clipped by 0 bases and J by 7 bases, with 15 bases between them. Germline V lookup: CDR1 LGHNA, CDR2 YNFKEQ. The CDR3 loop spans 15 amino acids. CDR3 nucleotides: TGTGCCAGCAGCCAAGAGGGCAGCATTTTGAGTGGCTACACCTTC. This codes for CASSQEGSILSGYTF.

The chain uses TRBV12-3 or TRBV12-4 and TRBJ1-5; D is possibly TRBD1 (5 bases). Trimming stripped 2 bases from V and 9 bases from J, with 26 bases between. This CDR3 region has 18 residues. The CDR3 sequence: CASSLLGMGTVGSGPQHF. The CDR3 DNA sequence: TGTGCCAGCAGTTTATTGGGGATGGGGACCGTTGGGTCGGGGCCCCAGCATTTT.